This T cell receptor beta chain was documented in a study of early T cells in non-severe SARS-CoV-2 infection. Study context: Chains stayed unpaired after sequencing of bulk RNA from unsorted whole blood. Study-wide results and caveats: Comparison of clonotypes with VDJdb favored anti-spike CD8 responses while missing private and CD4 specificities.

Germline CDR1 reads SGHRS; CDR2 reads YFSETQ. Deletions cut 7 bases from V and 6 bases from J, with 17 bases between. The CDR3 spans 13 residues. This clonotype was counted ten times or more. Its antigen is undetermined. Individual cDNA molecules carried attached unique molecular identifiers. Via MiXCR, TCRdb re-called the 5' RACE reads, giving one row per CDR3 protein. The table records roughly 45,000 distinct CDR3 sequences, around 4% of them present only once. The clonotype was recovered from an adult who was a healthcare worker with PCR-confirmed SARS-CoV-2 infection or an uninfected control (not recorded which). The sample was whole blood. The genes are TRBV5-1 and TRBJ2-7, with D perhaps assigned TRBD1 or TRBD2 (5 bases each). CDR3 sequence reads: CASSGPEAGEQYF. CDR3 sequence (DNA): TGCGCCAGCTCGGGACCCGAGGCGGGCGAGCAGTACTTC. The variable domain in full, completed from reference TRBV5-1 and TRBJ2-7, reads KAGVTQTPRYLIKTRGQQVTLSCSPISGHRSVSWYQQTPGQGLQFLFEYFSETQRNKGNFPGRFSGRQFSNSRSEMNVSTLELGDSALYLCASSGPEAGEQYFGPGTRLTVT.